This record looks at one TCR beta chain sequence and its context. There is no known antigen for this receptor. No much larger clone exists at a distance of one base, and base qualities are not known. The data were obtained in a study of blood T cell repertoires in COVID-19 (dated by TCRdb to 2018 to 2021). The study in broad terms: Samples covering the acute and convalescent phases of COVID-19 were provided by collaborators in the United States, Italy and Spain. The material from the prospective study consisted of cDNA or gDNA derived from T cells, B-cell-depleted T cells, or PBMCs. Deeply sampled blood TCRbeta repertoires from subjects exposed to, actively infected with, or recovered from COVID-19 were included in the dataset. The repertoires were made available in a free public database intended to serve as a resource for research on the immune response to SARS-CoV-2. Samples were obtained from the ongoing ImmuneRACE study (first 160 participants) and from some 1,200 subjects provided by 6 global collaborators. The sample metadata nearly always contained a de-identified subject ID, COVID-19 status, age in years and sex. Where HLA class I and class II types were available, the types were taken from metadata supplied by the sample provider, not from assay-based typing.

Measured from the cysteine to the phenylalanine, the CDR3 is 13 residues long. CDR3 DNA only is kept here, 39 bases in frame from base 1. The germline V gene sets CDR1 to MNHEY and CDR2 to SVGAGI. At the junction V is shortened by 6 bases and J by 0 bases, with 8 bases in between. Here is what the overall study found, with its caveats: Clinical and demographic metadata were provided uncurated, with the amount varying by source and participant.

The immunoSEQ Assay, a bias-controlled multiplex PCR, was used to amplify TCRbeta CDR3 regions from genomic DNA. The paper's processing steps were these. Within the assay, amplification of reference gene primers was used to estimate how many nucleated cells each sample contained. Sequence reads were collapsed and filtered to measure the absolute abundance of every unique TCRbeta CDR3 rearrangement. For each sample, productive Simpson clonality was calculated as the square root of Simpson's diversity index across productive rearrangements. TCRdb stores this immuneACCESS table with in-frame sequences only. Part of the clones is absent; in the studies checked, under half of the shortfall reflects unresolved V genes, and no reason is known for the rest. V, J and clone size were drawn from that table, and D and trimming were deduced from the DNA. Within this sample are fewer than 100,000 clones, with more than 75% of them counted one time only. The biggest ten clones account for over 9% of the sample.

Collaborating institutions collected whole blood in K2EDTA tubes following their own protocols. Collaborator samples were shipped for TCRbeta analysis as frozen whole blood, isolated PBMCs, or DNA extracted from either sample type. This TCR was sampled from a man in his forties or fifties with acute or convalescent COVID-19. Specimen: peripheral blood. The V gene is TRBV6-5 and the J gene is TRBJ1-1, and the D gene may be TRBD1, 6 bases matching. The DNA is as follows: TGTGCCAGCAGAAGGACAGTGAACACTGAAGCTTTCTTT. Translation gives CASRRTVNTEAFF.